This TCR beta chain stems from a study of early stage breast cancer tumors (TCRdb year 2017). With respect to the entire study: Of the approximately 16 invasive breast tumors, 12 to 13 were found to be estrogen receptor-positive, progesterone receptor-positive and HER2-negative. A read coverage of roughly 10-fold per sample was achieved on average. Across all samples, roughly 2,800,000 templates representing approximately 1,000,000 unique clonotypes were detected. About 70% of the 12 ER+/PR+/HER2- tumors were invasive ductal carcinomas, while the other four were invasive lobular carcinomas.

The research as a whole found: The small cohort size prevented analysis by tumor subtype. Repertoires from blood resembled normal breast more closely than tumor, and using blood as a reference for each tissue separated tumor from normal in about 85% of the 16 patients. Bulk genomic DNA sequencing of unsorted cells missed chain pairing and functional markers such as CD4, CD8 and FOXP3. Enriched TCRB sequences shared across patients were found to be mostly commonly generated sequences that were unlikely to play an important role in the tumor microenvironment. About 2.7-fold higher T cell density and higher clonality were observed in tumors than in adjacent normal breast tissue.

Dicing about 17-55 mg of tumor tissue typically produced more than 3 ug of DNA. The study profiled bulk TCR beta-chain repertoires in matched peripheral blood, tumor and adjacent normal breast tissue taken from about 16 patients with early-stage breast cancer. After resection, visually identified tumor tissue was excised and placed in prechilled RNAlater. Tumor tissue (20-50 mg) was diced and homogenized in RLTplus buffer with beta-mercaptoethanol and antifoaming agent using a TissueLyser II. Genomic DNA was extracted with the Qiagen AllPrep DNA/RNA Mini kit. CDR1 and CDR2, per the germline V gene, are SGHAT and FQNNGV. Relative to germline, V is missing 0 bases and J is missing 7 bases, with 5 bases of the junction outside any gene match. The CDR3 measures 14 amino acids from cysteine to phenylalanine. Just CDR3 DNA is preserved here, 42 bases in frame from base 1. Worth noting for this clone: The antigen this receptor binds is unknown. Per-base quality was not reported, and no clone a single base away is much larger than it.

Each sample was amplified as two independent genomic DNA replicates: roughly 0.5 ug for blood and about 1.4 ug for tumor or normal breast. Following the manufacturer's instructions, the ImmunoSeq Intro kit was used to carry out TCRB sequencing on genomic DNA. Multiplex PCR ran about 29 cycles with proprietary primers and spike-in control sequences for absolute quantification. Single-end 150-bp reads were used to sequence an 87-bp fragment covering the CDR3 and the flanking V and J genes. Each lane of an Illumina MiSeq running version 3.0 chemistry carried seven multiplexed samples, with two replicates apiece. The original methods were these. The vendor's proprietary pipeline handled the raw data processing, merging both replicates into a single result for each sample. A clonotype was defined as productive rearrangements that share the same V-gene family, CDR3 amino acid sequence and J-gene segment. To compute clonality, the normalized Shannon entropy (Pielou evenness) of TCRB abundances was subtracted from 1. To estimate T cell density, the total number of templates was divided by the number of input cells, which was inferred from the amount of DNA input. Total repertoire diversity and clonality were estimated with Recon using default parameters. Tumor-enriched clonotypes were defined as having over 0.1% abundance in tumor and at least 32-fold higher abundance than in normal breast. TCRdb carries this immuneACCESS record with in-frame sequences only. Its versions omit some clonotypes, under half of them owing to an unresolved V gene in the studies checked, with the rest unexplained. V, J and clone size reflect that table, while D and trimming were determined from the DNA. The sample table holds about 9,400 clones, of which roughly 70% were seen once. About 6.6% of the sample is in the top ten clones.

Sample: breast tumor tissue. The chain uses TRBV11-2 and TRBJ1-1; TRBD1 lines up with 7 middle nucleotides. This clonotype was obtained from a person in their fifties with breast cancer. CDR3 loop: CASSLDRGFDEAFF. The nucleotides are TGTGCCAGCAGCTTAGACAGGGGGTTTGATGAAGCTTTCTTT.